The clone carrying this TCR beta chain has more than one count but fewer than ten. TCRdb called the 5' RACE reads again in MiXCR, with one record for every CDR3 protein. The repertoire includes around 67,000 distinct CDR3 sequences, approximately 15% of them detected once, and approximately 5% sits in the top ten. This sample stems from a study of HIV-infected patients and healthy controls. The specimen was CD4+ T cells from blood. This receptor was identified in a human donor in good health.

For the CDR3, the DNA is TGCAGTGCTATCCGACTAGCGGGGTACAATGAGCAGTTCTTC. Its translation: CSAIRLAGYNEQFF. J is TRBJ2-1 and V is TRBV20-1; 11 bases map to TRBD2. CDR3 length: 14 residues. CDR1 and CDR2 (germline): DFQATT, SNEGSKA (reference sequence). Trimming cost V 4 bases and J 4 bases; bases outside gene matches: 3.